This T cell receptor (beta chain) stems from a study of T cell responses to AZD1222 COVID-19 vaccine. Clones were read by immunoSEQ multiplex PCR, and TCRdb kept only the in-frame ones, dropping some. This table holds more than 50,000 clones, about 90% found once. Germline V gene lookup returns CDR1 SGHRS and CDR2 YFSETQ. V was cut by 0 bases and J by 4 bases, with 11 bases left in between. There are 15 residues in the CDR3. This chain links TRBV5-1 with TRBJ1-3, with no clear D. This clonotype was obtained from an adult in good health. Here the sequenced sample was peripheral blood, taken on day 0 of AZD1222 vaccination. The CDR3 reads CASSLGTYMGNTIYF. CDR3 DNA: TGCGCCAGCAGCTTGGGGACCTACATGGGAAACACCATATATTTT.